The 17 T cell receptor beta chains given below trace back to one sample, sequenced in a study of post-analysis software for immune sequencing data. Study observations and caveats: Relative to controls, patients had five TRBV segments at higher frequency, with TRBV5-6, TRBV5-1 and TRBV20-1 among these.

No antigen is known for these receptors. Carried by the TCR beta cDNA libraries were unique molecular identifiers. TCRdb reanalysed the PCR reads using MiXCR and keeps one entry per CDR3 protein. The profile shows 740,000 or so distinct CDR3 sequences, approximately 57% of them singletons. Sequencing used blood. All receptors come from a girl aged 5-17 years with multiple sclerosis.

V is TRBV27 and J is TRBJ2-5; 8 nucleotides line up with TRBD1. The closer fit of TRBJ2-7 to the DNA end suggests the J call may be wrong. Looked up from germline, CDR1 is MNHEY and CDR2 is SMNVEV (reference sequence). The CDR3 totals 14 residues. CDR3 residues: CASSLRTGPDEQYF. In nucleotides, the CDR3 is TGTGCCAGCAGTTTAAGGACAGGGCCCGACGAGCAGTACTTC.

The CDR3 is CSVEGFWGQKYF. Written as DNA, the CDR3 is TGCAGCGTTGAAGGTTTTTGGGGACAGAAGTACTTC. The chain employs TRBV29-1 and TRBJ2-4; 7 bases match TRBD1. The germline V gene has CDR1 SQVTM and CDR2 ANQGSEA. This CDR3 has 12 amino acids. V dropped 1 base and J dropped 14; count of bases not matched to a gene: 8.

This clonotype has just one count. The chain joins TRBV5-1 to TRBJ2-6, with D maybe TRBD2 (5 bases). The germline V gene encodes CDR1 SGHRS and CDR2 YFSETQ. V dropped 0 bases and J dropped 6 bases, with 7 bases sitting between them. The CDR3 totals 14 residues. CDR3 sequence (DNA): TGCGCCAGCAGCTTGGCCGGGAAGGCCAACGTCCTGACTTTC. Translated, it gives CASSLAGKANVLTF.

The V call is TRBV29-1, the J call TRBJ1-2, with D possibly matching TRBD1 (5 bases). There are 14 residues in the CDR3. V was trimmed by 0 bases and J by 5 bases, leaving 13 bases between them. Germline CDR1 and CDR2: SQVTM and ANQGSEA. This CDR3 is CSVEDSEGYYGYTF. CDR3 nucleotide sequence: TGCAGCGTTGAAGATTCGGAGGGGTATTATGGCTACACCTTC.

The chain carries TRBV5-1 and TRBJ1-1; D unresolved. The germline CDR1 and CDR2 sequences are SGHRS and YFSETQ. The CDR3 extends over 15 amino acids. V gave up 0 bases and J gave up 0 bases, with 9 bases separating them. CDR3 sequence: CASSLVPPVNTEAFF. The CDR3 nucleotides read TGCGCCAGCAGCTTGGTGCCCCCAGTGAACACTGAAGCTTTCTTT.

CDR3 protein: CASSFAGGRGDGYTF. The CDR3 region has the DNA TGTGCCAGCAGCTTCGCCGGGGGCCGAGGAGATGGCTACACCTTC. The rearrangement uses TRBV7-9 and TRBJ1-2; D might be TRBD1 (6 bases). Germline assignment: CDR1 SEHNR and CDR2 FQNEAQ (reference sequence). V shed 3 bases and J shed 6 bases, with 17 bases lying between them. The CDR3 runs to 15 residues.

This clonotype was observed a handful of times. The genes are TRBV5-1 and TRBJ1-1; D remains unclear. Trimming left V 1 base short and J 0 bases short, with 10 bases between. The CDR3 is made up of 15 amino acids. Germline V gene sequence: CDR1 SGHRS, CDR2 YFSETQ. CDR3 DNA sequence: TGCGCCAGCAGCTTGCCGAGAGAGCTGAACACTGAAGCTTTCTTT. Translated, it gives CASSLPRELNTEAFF.

The CDR3 nucleotides read TGCAGCGTTGAAAGTCAGGTCTTCCCAGATACGCAGTATTTT. Its protein is CSVESQVFPDTQYF. This chain joins TRBV29-1 and TRBJ2-3, with D uncertain. The CDR3 runs to 14 residues. The germline gives CDR1 SQVTM, CDR2 ANQGSEA. With 2 bases removed from V and 4 bases from J, the gap between germline ends came to 13 bases.

This clonotype was recorded a few times. The genes are TRBV12-3 or TRBV12-4 and TRBJ2-4; D remains ambiguous. The CDR3 length is 12 residues. The ends were cut back, 1 base at V and 13 bases at J, with 11 bases in the middle. The CDR3 DNA reads as TGTGCCAGCAGTTTAGGTCTCGTGCAACAGTACTTC. Its translation is CASSLGLVQQYF.

The chain links TRBV20-1 to TRBJ2-7; 7 nucleotides align to TRBD2. CDR1 and CDR2 from the germline V gene are DFQATT and SNEGSKA (reference sequence). The CDR3 runs 16 residues. Unmatched junction bases numbered 11, after V lost 3 bases and J lost 0 bases. The chain's CDR3 is CSASRGRGARSYEQYF. CDR3 in DNA: TGCAGTGCTAGCCGCGGGAGAGGGGCACGCTCCTACGAGCAGTACTTC.

CDR3 region: CASSEQAEIYNEQFF. The CDR3 bases are TGTGCCAGCAGTGAACAAGCGGAGATTTACAATGAGCAGTTCTTC. The gene calls are TRBV6-1 and TRBJ2-1, with a possible D match to TRBD2 (5 bases). The CDR3 loop spans 15 amino acids. V lost 2 bases and J 4 bases, leaving 12 bases between the germline ends. The germline V gene has CDR1 MNHNS and CDR2 SASEGT.

V gene TRBV29-1 combines with J gene TRBJ1-1; 12 positions match TRBD1. Per germline, CDR1 SQVTM and CDR2 ANQGSEA. The CDR3 sequence is 15 residues long. Trimming at V came to 4 bases and at J to 5 bases, leaving 8 bases not matched to a gene. CDR3 protein: CSVAGTGGGRTEAFF. The CDR3 bases are TGCAGCGTTGCCGGGACAGGGGGCGGTAGGACTGAAGCTTTCTTT.

This clonotype was observed many times. The rearrangement links TRBV20-1 to TRBJ2-7; D possibly corresponds to TRBD1 (6 bases). Germline CDR1 DFQATT, CDR2 SNEGSKA (reference sequence). This CDR3 comprises 12 residues. The chain's CDR3 is CSARDNSYEQYF. The CDR3 nucleotides are TGCAGCGCCCGGGACAACTCCTACGAGCAGTACTTC.

To note about this clonotype: A junction end diverges from the germline sequence, so it may reflect a read error. The chain joins TRBV7-9 to TRBJ2-7; D possibly matches TRBD1 or TRBD2 (5 bases each). The end of the DNA aligns better with TRBJ2-5, so the J call may be wrong. Germline CDR1 SEHNR, CDR2 FQNEAQ (reference sequence). The CDR3 has 15 residues. CDR3 DNA sequence: TGTACCAGCAGCCCTACGTCGCGTGGGGGAGAGACCCAGTACTTC. Encoded protein: CTSSPTSRGGETQYF.

CDR3 nucleotides: TGTGCCAGCAGTTTAGATCCGGGGCCCGTCGAGCAGTACTTC. Translating it yields CASSLDPGPVEQYF. J is TRBJ2-7 and V is TRBV6-5, with D possibly being TRBD1 or TRBD2 (5 bases each). With 4 bases removed from V and 6 bases from J, the gap between germline ends came to 16 bases. Germline V lookup: CDR1 MNHEY, CDR2 SVGAGI. This CDR3 spans 14 amino acids.

The V gene is TRBV20-1, the J gene TRBJ2-1; 10 bases align to TRBD2. Germline V CDR1 and CDR2: DFQATT, SNEGSKA (reference sequence). The length of the CDR3 is 14 residues. V lost 5 bases, J lost 2 bases, and 3 bases stayed unmatched. In DNA, the CDR3 is TGCAGTGCTGATCTAGCGGGAGCCTACAATGAGCAGTTCTTC. This encodes CSADLAGAYNEQFF.

This clonotype turned up a few times. The chain recombines TRBV5-5 with TRBJ1-2, with 11 bases that match TRBD1. V lost 4 bases and J lost 3; bases outside the gene matches: 5. This CDR3 region has 15 residues. Germline-derived CDR1 and CDR2 are SGHKS and YYEKEE (reference sequence). In nucleotides, the CDR3 is TGTGCCAGCAGCCTCCGGGACAGGGGGGACTATGGCTACACCTTC. Protein product: CASSLRDRGDYGYTF.